The 24 T cell receptor beta chains in this list originate from one sample, sequenced in a study of breast tumors, draining lymph nodes, adjacent tissues. From the multiplex PCR reads, TCRdb called clonotypes with MiXCR, one entry per CDR3 protein. In the table there are 150,000 to 200,000 distinct CDR3 sequences, about 33% of which are singletons. Axillary draining lymph nodes of breast cancer patients supplied the node samples. The source material was axillary lymph node tissue. Receptor source: a female donor with breast cancer. Some clones in this sample may be carry-over from other donors' samples.

This clonotype was recorded many times. The rearrangement links TRBV5-1 to TRBJ2-2, with TRBD1 matching 10 bases. This CDR3 comprises 16 residues. Germline values: CDR1 SGHRS, CDR2 YFSETQ. V shed 4 bases and J 3 bases; nucleotides not matched to a gene: 6. The CDR3 nucleotides are TGCGCCAGCAGCCCTGGGACAGGGGCCGACACCGGGGAGCTGTTTTTT. Residues: CASSPGTGADTGELFF.

This clonotype was seen at least ten times. The DNA for the CDR3 is TGTGCCAGCAGCTTCTCTAGCGGGGCGGGCGGGGAGCTGTTTTTT. Its translation is CASSFSSGAGGELFF. The V call is TRBV7-2, the J call TRBJ2-2; 9 nucleotides align to TRBD2. The CDR3 is 15 amino acids. CDR1 and CDR2 from the germline V gene are SGHTA and FQGNSA. V was pared by 3 bases and J by 7 bases, with 6 bases of the junction left unmatched.

There are many counts of this clonotype. The chain has TRBV2 and TRBJ1-2; tentatively, D is TRBD1 (5 bases). Germline-derived CDR1 and CDR2 are SNHLY and FYNNEI. The CDR3 sequence is 14 residues long. Trimming took 7 bases from V and 3 from J, leaving 15 bases between them. The CDR3 bases are TGTGCCAGCACCGGAACCAGGGTTGACTATGGCTACACCTTC. It encodes CASTGTRVDYGYTF. The full variable domain, completed using reference TRBV2 and TRBJ1-2, is EPEVTQTPSHQVTQMGQEVILRCVPISNHLYFYWYRQILGQKVEFLVSFYNNEISEKSEIFDDQFSVERPDGSNFTLKIRSTKLEDSAMYFCASTGTRVDYGYTFGSGTRLTVV.

A word on this clonotype: A much larger clone lies one base from this, so it may be a read error. The CDR3 DNA reads TGTGCCAGCAGCTTAGTGAGGGAGCAGTTCTTC. Residues: CASSLVREQFF. The chain is built from TRBV7-9 and TRBJ2-1; D not certain. Germline assignment: CDR1 SEHNR and CDR2 FQNEAQ (reference sequence). V lost 1 base and J lost 10, with 5 bases in between. The length of the CDR3 is 11 residues.

About this clonotype itself: A single base separates this from a much larger clone, so it may be a read error. This rearrangement joins TRBV12-5 to TRBJ2-1; D unclear. The CDR3 consists of 14 residues. Trimming took off 11 bases at V and 0 bases at J, with 14 bases between the two ends. Per the germline V gene, CDR1 is LGHNT and CDR2 is FRNRAP. CDR3 in DNA: TGTGCTGGCTCTCAGGAAAGCTCCTACAATGAGCAGTTCTTC. It translates to CAGSQESSYNEQFF.

Ten or more counts support this clonotype. This rearrangement joins TRBV3-1 to TRBJ1-5; TRBD1 agrees at 8 bases. Germline V gene data show CDR1 as LGHDT and CDR2 as YNNKEL (reference sequence). V was pared by 1 base and J by 6 bases, with 2 bases of the junction left unmatched. CDR3 length: 14 residues. CDR3: CASSQAGGGQPQHF. In nucleotides, the CDR3 is TGTGCCAGCAGCCAAGCAGGGGGCGGTCAGCCCCAGCATTTT.

In this sample, this clonotype turned up many times. The chain combines TRBV7-9 with TRBJ2-1; D possibly uses TRBD1 or TRBD2 (7 bases each). Trimming removed 1 base at V and 3 bases at J, with 13 bases between. In germline, CDR1 is SEHNR, CDR2 FQNEAQ (reference sequence). The CDR3 consists of 16 residues. CDR3 residues: CASSLEGGGLYNEQFF. CDR3 bases: TGTGCCAGCAGCTTAGAGGGAGGGGGCCTCTACAATGAGCAGTTCTTC.

This chain joins TRBV20-1 and TRBJ1-1; 8 bases align to TRBD1. Germline V gene data show CDR1 as DFQATT and CDR2 as SNEGSKA (reference sequence). V gave up 4 bases and J gave up 0 bases; unmatched junction bases: 4. CDR3 length: 14 residues. CDR3: CSAIGQGVNTEAFF. The CDR3 coding sequence is TGCAGTGCTATAGGACAGGGTGTGAACACTGAAGCTTTCTTT.

Worth noting for this clonotype: Possible read error: a much larger clone is one base away. The V and J genes are TRBV12-3 or TRBV12-4 and TRBJ2-5; TRBD1 agrees at 7 bases. The CDR3 sequence is 15 residues long. V trimming: 0 bases; J trimming: 13 bases; junction bases outside the gene matches: 14. CDR3 amino acids: CASSLAGQAYYERYF. The CDR3 DNA reads as TGTGCCAGCAGTTTAGCCGGACAGGCTTACTACGAGCGGTACTTC.

The chain links TRBV9 to TRBJ2-2; the D gene is possibly TRBD2 (6 bases). The CDR3 covers 17 residues. Germline V gene sequence: CDR1 SGDLS, CDR2 YYNGEE. Trimming shortened V by 2 bases and J by 4 bases, and 18 bases separated the two germline ends. The CDR3 is CASSVSVGVGGTGELFF. In DNA, the CDR3 is TGTGCCAGCAGCGTGTCTGTCGGGGTGGGAGGCACCGGGGAGCTGTTTTTT. Full variable domain (remainder filled in from reference TRBV9 and TRBJ2-2): DSGVTQTPKHLITATGQRVTLRCSPRSGDLSVYWYQQSLDQGLQFLIQYYNGEERAKGNILERFSAQQFPDLHSELNLSSLELGDSALYFCASSVSVGVGGTGELFFGEGSRLTVL.

This clonotype was found a few times. A much bigger clone sits one base away, suggesting this may be a read error. The chain links TRBV20-1 to TRBJ2-7; 9 bases agree with TRBD2. CDR3 size: 13 residues. Germline V CDR1 and CDR2: DFQATT, SNEGSKA (reference sequence). After removal of 6 bases from V and 9 bases from J, the junction contained 12 bases not matched to a gene. The CDR3: CSANSGSPHAQYF. The CDR3 region has the DNA TGCAGTGCAAATAGCGGGAGCCCCCACGCGCAGTACTTC.

This clonotype was counted ten times or more. The V call is TRBV7-2, the J call TRBJ2-1; tentatively, D is TRBD2 (5 bases). Germline CDR1 SGHTA, CDR2 FQGNSA. The CDR3 spans 14 residues. The V gene lost 5 bases and the J gene lost 8 bases, with 16 bases spanning the gap. The CDR3 DNA is TGTGCCAGCAGCCTTATCACTAGTTCAGATGAGCAGTTCTTC. Its protein is CASSLITSSDEQFF. The full variable domain, with the rest looked up from reference TRBV7-2 and TRBJ2-1, is GAGVSQSPSNKVTEKGKDVELRCDPISGHTALYWYRQSLGQGLEFLIYFQGNSAPDKSGLPSDRFSAERTGGSVSTLTIQRTQQEDSAVYLCASSLITSSDEQFFGPGTRLTVL.

This sequence joins TRBV6-5 and TRBJ2-1, with 12 bases matching TRBD2. The CDR3 contains 16 residues. V lost 6 bases, J lost 4 bases, and 7 bases stayed unmatched. CDR1 and CDR2 (germline): MNHEY, SVGAGI. The DNA of the CDR3 is TGTGCCAGCAGCCCGACTAGCGGGGGATTGTACAATGAGCAGTTCTTC. The encoded protein is CASSPTSGGLYNEQFF.

This clonotype was detected ten times or more. The gene calls are TRBV20-1 and TRBJ2-3, with TRBD2 matching over 9 bases. The CDR3 runs 18 residues. Germline V gives CDR1 DFQATT, CDR2 SNEGSKA (reference sequence). V lost 5 bases and J lost 2; bases outside the gene matches: 17. CDR3 sequence (DNA): TGCAGTGCTTACTACGGGACTAGCTATGGGGGTTACACAGATACGCAGTATTTT. It codes for CSAYYGTSYGGYTDTQYF.

The table lists this clonotype with a few counts. The chain combines TRBV6-5 with TRBJ1-5; D is perhaps TRBD1 (5 bases). Trimming took 5 bases from V and 2 from J, leaving 19 bases between them. CDR1 and CDR2 (germline): MNHEY, SVGAGI. The CDR3 is 17 amino acids. The CDR3 reads CASSPWGGMVGNQPQHF. CDR3 coding DNA: TGTGCCAGCAGTCCCTGGGGGGGAATGGTTGGCAATCAGCCCCAGCATTTT.

In regard to this clonotype: A much larger clone differs from this one at a single base, so this may be a read error. The V gene is TRBV12-3 or TRBV12-4, the J gene TRBJ2-3; 8 bases align to TRBD1. The CDR3 spans 15 residues. V gave up 9 bases and J gave up 4 bases; unmatched junction bases: 12. The CDR3 coding sequence is TGTGCCAGTAAAAGTCACGGACAGGGTGCAGATACGCAGTATTTT. This translates into CASKSHGQGADTQYF.

Comments on this clonotype: This may be a read error: a much more frequent sequence differs by one nucleotide. The CDR3 is CASSLEDSGGVYNEQLF. DNA of the CDR3: TGCGCCAGCAGCTTGGAGGATAGCGGGGGGGTATACAATGAGCAGCTCTTC. The gene calls are TRBV5-1 and TRBJ2-1; 11 nucleotides agree with TRBD2. There are 17 residues in the CDR3. Germline CDR1 is SGHRS and CDR2 is YFSETQ.

The sample holds one count of this clonotype. The chain is built from TRBV9 and TRBJ2-3; D is perhaps TRBD1 (6 bases). With 3 bases removed from V and 2 bases from J, the gap between germline ends came to 13 bases. Germline assignment: CDR1 SGDLS and CDR2 YYNGEE. The CDR3 totals 15 residues. The CDR3 reads CASSAGSGDTDTQYF. The CDR3 DNA is TGTGCCAGCAGCGCCGGATCAGGGGACACAGATACGCAGTATTTT. The entire variable domain, with the rest obtained from reference TRBV9 and TRBJ2-3, is as follows: DSGVTQTPKHLITATGQRVTLRCSPRSGDLSVYWYQQSLDQGLQFLIQYYNGEERAKGNILERFSAQQFPDLHSELNLSSLELGDSALYFCASSAGSGDTDTQYFGPGTRLTVL.

This clonotype was observed at least ten times. The V call is TRBV29-1, the J call TRBJ2-3; D may be TRBD1 (6 bases). V shed 6 bases and J shed 0 bases, with 16 bases lying between them. Looked up from germline, CDR1 is SQVTM and CDR2 is ANQGSEA. The CDR3 sequence is 15 residues long. The DNA for the CDR3 is TGCAGCGTACCAACACCGGGACAAAGCACAGATACGCAGTATTTT. This gives the protein CSVPTPGQSTDTQYF.

This chain connects TRBV29-1 to TRBJ2-5; 7 positions agree with TRBD2. This CDR3 has 12 residues. Germline trimming cut 8 bases from V and 3 bases from J; bases unmatched to any gene: 6. Looked up from germline, CDR1 is SQVTM and CDR2 is ANQGSEA. The CDR3 reads CSRDYWEETQYF. The CDR3, as DNA: TGCAGCCGGGACTATTGGGAAGAGACCCAGTACTTC. The full variable domain, rest sourced from reference TRBV29-1 and TRBJ2-5, is SAVISQKPSRDICQRGTSLTIQCQVDSQVTMMFWYRQQPGQSLTLIATANQGSEATYESGFVIDKFPISRPNLTFSTLTVSNMSPEDSSIYLCSRDYWEETQYFGPGTRLLVL.

This clonotype was recorded at least ten times. V gene TRBV14 combines with J gene TRBJ2-7; the D is unclear. V lost 3 bases and J lost 1, with 10 bases in between. The germline V gene has CDR1 SGHDN and CDR2 FVKESK. The CDR3 is 14 residues long. The chain's CDR3 is CASSHPDRSYEQYF. CDR3 coding DNA: TGTGCCAGCAGCCATCCAGACCGATCCTACGAGCAGTACTTC.

As to this clonotype: The conserved final phenylalanine or tryptophan is absent from the CDR3, which likely points to a read error. The chain couples TRBV2 to TRBJ2-1, with 13 positions matching TRBD2. V gave up 6 bases and J gave up 0 bases; unmatched junction bases: 5. CDR3 length equals 17 residues. CDR1 SNHLY and CDR2 FYNNEI come from the germline V gene. The CDR3 sequence is CASSKLAGGSSYNEQFL. In DNA, the CDR3 is TGTGCCAGCAGCAAACTAGCGGGAGGGAGCTCCTACAATGAGCAGTTCCTC.

This clonotype was seen repeatedly, ten times or more. The rearrangement joins TRBV20-1 to TRBJ2-5, with D perhaps TRBD1 (5 bases). The V gene lost 3 bases and the J gene lost 1 base, with 6 bases spanning the gap. Germline V gene data show CDR1 as DFQATT and CDR2 as SNEGSKA (reference sequence). This CDR3 comprises 12 residues. The CDR3 DNA follows: TGCAGTGCTAGGACAGTCCAAGAGACCCAGTACTTC. Translation gives CSARTVQETQYF.

The chain joins TRBV7-9 to TRBJ2-2; a possible D gene is TRBD2 (5 bases). V lost 5 bases to trimming and J lost 5 bases, with 12 bases between them. In germline, CDR1 is SEHNR, CDR2 FQNEAQ (reference sequence). The CDR3 consists of 14 residues. CDR3 residues: CASSQVGGTGELFF. DNA of the CDR3: TGTGCCAGCAGCCAAGTCGGCGGGACCGGGGAGCTGTTTTTT.